A selection of T cell receptor beta chains follows, all from one sample in a study of beta chain features in type 1 diabetes. Produced via immunoSEQ multiplex PCR; TCRdb's table is partial and in-frame only. Among 160,000 or so clones, 9% to 10% were seen once, and the ten largest hold less than 3%. Sample: central memory CD4+ T cells from blood. These receptors all stem from a woman between 18 and 29 years old in good health. CDR3s include the opening cysteine and the closing phenylalanine or tryptophan. Fields, in order: V gene, clone size, D gene, CDR3 length, J gene, CDR3 protein, CDR3 DNA. D genes are given only for firm matches. Rows give clone size only sometimes, using once, few, many, or a class for an expanded clone.

v_gene: TRBV7-2
abundance: NA
d_gene: NA
len: 16
j_gene: TRBJ2-7
CDR3aa: CASSLGGIPGSYEQYF
CDR3nt: TGTGCCAGCAGCTTAGGAGGGATCCCCGGGTCCTACGAGCAGTACTTC

v_gene: TRBV2
abundance: NA
d_gene: TRBD2
len: 12
j_gene: TRBJ2-7
CDR3aa: CASGLAGGEQYF
CDR3nt: TGTGCCAGCGGACTAGCGGGAGGCGAGCAGTACTTC

v_gene: TRBV7-2
abundance: few
d_gene: NA
len: 14
j_gene: TRBJ1-2
CDR3aa: CASSVDPGLRCYTF
CDR3nt: TGTGCCAGCAGCGTTGATCCAGGACTTCGATGCTACACCTTC

v_gene: TRBV6-6
abundance: NA
d_gene: NA
len: 14
j_gene: TRBJ2-3
CDR3aa: CASSLGGVGDTQYF
CDR3nt: TGTGCCAGCAGTTTAGGGGGGGTAGGGGATACGCAGTATTTT

v_gene: TRBV23-1
abundance: few
d_gene: TRBD2
len: 19
j_gene: TRBJ2-4
CDR3aa: CASSQSLAGSFQAKNIQYF
CDR3nt: TGCGCCAGCAGTCAATCACTAGCGGGAAGTTTCCAAGCCAAAAACATTCAGTACTTC

v_gene: TRBV2
abundance: few
d_gene: TRBD2
len: 14
j_gene: TRBJ2-3
CDR3aa: CASGFGGRADTQYF
CDR3nt: TGTGCCAGCGGCTTCGGCGGGAGAGCAGATACGCAGTATTTT

v_gene: TRBV5-6
abundance: NA
d_gene: TRBD1
len: 15
j_gene: TRBJ2-1
CDR3aa: CASSLWTGDWNEQFF
CDR3nt: TGTGCCAGCAGCTTGTGGACAGGGGATTGGAATGAGCAGTTCTTC

v_gene: TRBV5-4
abundance: NA
d_gene: TRBD1
len: 14
j_gene: TRBJ2-7
CDR3aa: CASSSGQGPDEQYF
CDR3nt: TGTGCCAGCAGCTCGGGACAGGGCCCCGACGAGCAGTACTTC

v_gene: TRBV5-1
abundance: few
d_gene: NA
len: 13
j_gene: TRBJ1-2
CDR3aa: CASSLEIRRGYTF
CDR3nt: TGCGCCAGCAGCTTGGAAATTAGGAGGGGCTACACCTTC

v_gene: TRBV7-9
abundance: many
d_gene: NA
len: 15
j_gene: TRBJ2-3
CDR3aa: CATETPVRHADTQYF
CDR3nt: TGTGCCACCGAGACCCCAGTGCGGCACGCAGATACGCAGTATTTT

v_gene: TRBV2
abundance: NA
d_gene: NA
len: 11
j_gene: TRBJ1-2
CDR3aa: CASRLEYGYTF
CDR3nt: TGTGCCAGCAGGTTAGAGTATGGCTACACCTTC

v_gene: TRBV29-1
abundance: many
d_gene: TRBD2
len: 15
j_gene: TRBJ2-3
CDR3aa: CSVDQEAGGTDTQYF
CDR3nt: TGCAGCGTTGACCAAGAGGCGGGAGGGACAGATACGCAGTATTTT

v_gene: TRBV27
abundance: NA
d_gene: NA
len: 17
j_gene: TRBJ2-1
CDR3aa: CASKPSLGGDYRDEQFF
CDR3nt: TGTGCCAGCAAACCTTCCTTGGGGGGAGACTATCGGGATGAGCAGTTCTTC

v_gene: TRBV27
abundance: few
d_gene: NA
len: 14
j_gene: TRBJ2-3
CDR3aa: CASSVGRETDTQYF
CDR3nt: TGTGCCAGCAGTGTTGGGCGGGAAACAGATACGCAGTATTTT

v_gene: TRBV5-1
abundance: NA
d_gene: NA
len: 12
j_gene: TRBJ2-7
CDR3aa: CASSRGGGEQYF
CDR3nt: TGCGCCAGCAGCCGCGGAGGCGGCGAGCAGTACTTC

v_gene: TRBV11-2
abundance: few
d_gene: TRBD1
len: 16
j_gene: TRBJ1-2
CDR3aa: CASSLLGQGSSYGYTF
CDR3nt: TGTGCCAGCAGCTTACTGGGACAGGGTAGTAGCTATGGCTACACCTTC

v_gene: TRBV12-5
abundance: few
d_gene: NA
len: 15
j_gene: TRBJ2-1
CDR3aa: CASGPSYLILSEQFF
CDR3nt: TGTGCTAGTGGGCCCTCTTACCTCATACTATCGGAGCAGTTCTTC

v_gene: TRBV6-1
abundance: few
d_gene: TRBD2
len: 16
j_gene: TRBJ2-1
CDR3aa: CASSEVAAGGGNEQFF
CDR3nt: TGTGCCAGCAGTGAAGTGGCAGCGGGAGGGGGCAATGAGCAGTTCTTC

v_gene: TRBV7-9
abundance: NA
d_gene: NA
len: 15
j_gene: TRBJ1-6
CDR3aa: CASSYHGGAESPLHF
CDR3nt: TGTGCCAGCAGCTATCACGGAGGGGCTGAGTCACCCCTCCACTTT

v_gene: TRBV27
abundance: many
d_gene: TRBD2
len: 14
j_gene: TRBJ2-7
CDR3aa: CASKASGSSYEQYF
CDR3nt: TGTGCCAGCAAAGCCAGCGGGAGCTCCTACGAGCAGTACTTC

v_gene: TRBV5-6
abundance: NA
d_gene: NA
len: 16
j_gene: TRBJ2-2
CDR3aa: CASSLPRGGNTGELFF
CDR3nt: TGTGCCAGCAGCTTGCCGCGGGGCGGGAACACCGGGGAGCTGTTTTTT

v_gene: TRBV29-1
abundance: many
d_gene: TRBD2
len: 15
j_gene: TRBJ2-7
CDR3aa: CSVGPGLAGEGEQYF
CDR3nt: TGCAGCGTCGGACCGGGACTAGCGGGAGAGGGAGAGCAGTACTTC

v_gene: TRBV5-1
abundance: few
d_gene: TRBD2
len: 16
j_gene: TRBJ2-3
CDR3aa: CASSLSSGRLTDTQYF
CDR3nt: TGCGCCAGCAGCTTGTCGAGCGGGAGACTAACAGATACGCAGTATTTT

v_gene: TRBV4-3
abundance: few
d_gene: TRBD2
len: 14
j_gene: TRBJ2-1
CDR3aa: CASSQEREDNEQFF
CDR3nt: TGCGCCAGCAGCCAAGAACGGGAGGACAATGAGCAGTTCTTC

v_gene: TRBV6-5
abundance: NA
d_gene: TRBD2
len: 16
j_gene: TRBJ2-2
CDR3aa: CASSYTGGPNTGELFF
CDR3nt: TGTGCCAGCAGTTACACGGGAGGGCCCAACACCGGGGAGCTGTTTTTT

v_gene: TRBV29-1
abundance: NA
d_gene: TRBD2
len: 15
j_gene: TRBJ2-3
CDR3aa: CSVVGLAGGTDTQYF
CDR3nt: TGCAGCGTGGTCGGACTAGCGGGGGGCACAGATACGCAGTATTTT

v_gene: TRBV18
abundance: NA
d_gene: NA
len: 16
j_gene: TRBJ1-1
CDR3aa: CASSPPKDRGNTEAFF
CDR3nt: TGTGCCAGCTCACCACCCAAGGATCGCGGTAACACTGAAGCTTTCTTT

v_gene: TRBV9
abundance: NA
d_gene: TRBD2
len: 15
j_gene: TRBJ2-7
CDR3aa: CASSVGTSDAYEQYF
CDR3nt: TGTGCCAGCAGCGTAGGGACTAGCGATGCCTACGAGCAGTACTTC

v_gene: TRBV4-1
abundance: NA
d_gene: TRBD1
len: 14
j_gene: TRBJ1-1
CDR3aa: CASTRAQGATEAFF
CDR3nt: TGCGCCAGCACCCGGGCACAGGGGGCTACTGAAGCTTTCTTT

v_gene: TRBV19
abundance: few
d_gene: NA
len: 15
j_gene: TRBJ2-2
CDR3aa: CASSIRGTNTGELFF
CDR3nt: TGTGCCAGTAGTATACGCGGCACAAACACCGGGGAGCTGTTTTTT

v_gene: TRBV7-2
abundance: NA
d_gene: NA
len: 14
j_gene: TRBJ2-3
CDR3aa: CASSLGSSVDTQYF
CDR3nt: TGTGCCAGCAGCTTGGGCTCTAGCGTTGATACGCAGTATTTT

v_gene: TRBV7-2
abundance: NA
d_gene: NA
len: 13
j_gene: TRBJ1-5
CDR3aa: CASSTGYNQPQHF
CDR3nt: TGTGCCAGCAGCACAGGGTACAATCAGCCCCAGCATTTT

v_gene: TRBV6-1
abundance: NA
d_gene: NA
len: 15
j_gene: TRBJ2-3
CDR3aa: CASSDAGPSTDTQYF
CDR3nt: TGTGCCAGCAGTGATGCAGGCCCTAGCACAGATACGCAGTATTTT

v_gene: TRBV5-6
abundance: NA
d_gene: NA
len: 16
j_gene: TRBJ2-1
CDR3aa: CASSSVAAQTDNEQFF
CDR3nt: TGTGCCAGCAGCTCGGTAGCTGCGCAAACTGACAATGAGCAGTTCTTC

v_gene: TRBV18
abundance: few
d_gene: TRBD1
len: 15
j_gene: TRBJ1-1
CDR3aa: CASSPNQGENTEAFF
CDR3nt: TGTGCCAGCTCACCCAACCAGGGGGAGAACACTGAAGCTTTCTTT

v_gene: TRBV5-6
abundance: few
d_gene: TRBD2
len: 15
j_gene: TRBJ2-3
CDR3aa: CASSLSGGPSDTQYF
CDR3nt: TGTGCCAGCAGCTTGTCGGGGGGGCCGAGCGATACGCAGTATTTT

v_gene: TRBV6-6
abundance: few
d_gene: NA
len: 15
j_gene: TRBJ2-6
CDR3aa: CAGSLMASGANVLTF
CDR3nt: TGTGCCGGCTCCCTCATGGCCTCTGGGGCCAACGTCCTGACTTTC

v_gene: TRBV5-1
abundance: few
d_gene: TRBD2
len: 17
j_gene: TRBJ2-1
CDR3aa: CASSSLETSGGANEQFF
CDR3nt: TGCGCCAGCAGCTCCCTAGAGACTAGCGGGGGGGCAAATGAGCAGTTCTTC

v_gene: TRBV10-3
abundance: NA
d_gene: NA
len: 13
j_gene: TRBJ1-5
CDR3aa: CAISEEPDQPQHF
CDR3nt: TGTGCCATCAGTGAAGAGCCTGATCAGCCCCAGCATTTT

v_gene: TRBV30
abundance: few
d_gene: NA
len: 11
j_gene: TRBJ1-1
CDR3aa: CAWSATGEAFF
CDR3nt: TGTGCCTGGAGTGCTACGGGTGAAGCTTTCTTT

v_gene: TRBV2
abundance: NA
d_gene: NA
len: 14
j_gene: TRBJ2-3
CDR3aa: CASSGGLPTDTQYF
CDR3nt: TGTGCCAGCAGTGGGGGACTTCCCACAGATACGCAGTATTTT

v_gene: TRBV5-1
abundance: NA
d_gene: TRBD1
len: 14
j_gene: TRBJ2-1
CDR3aa: CASSQGQSNNEQFF
CDR3nt: TGCGCCAGCAGCCAGGGACAGTCAAACAATGAGCAGTTCTTC

v_gene: TRBV5-1
abundance: few
d_gene: TRBD1
len: 14
j_gene: TRBJ2-1
CDR3aa: CASSRQGSGNEQFF
CDR3nt: TGCGCCAGCAGCAGACAGGGGAGTGGCAATGAGCAGTTCTTC

v_gene: TRBV10-3
abundance: few
d_gene: NA
len: 13
j_gene: TRBJ2-1
CDR3aa: CAISWPAANEQFF
CDR3nt: TGTGCCATCAGTTGGCCAGCGGCCAATGAGCAGTTCTTC

v_gene: TRBV5-1
abundance: few
d_gene: TRBD2
len: 14
j_gene: TRBJ2-3
CDR3aa: CASSLGREDDTQYF
CDR3nt: TGCGCCAGCAGCTTGGGTCGGGAGGACGATACGCAGTATTTT

v_gene: TRBV14
abundance: few
d_gene: NA
len: 14
j_gene: TRBJ2-7
CDR3aa: CASSHPGKTYEQYF
CDR3nt: TGTGCCAGCAGCCACCCCGGGAAAACCTACGAGCAGTACTTC

v_gene: TRBV27
abundance: few
d_gene: TRBD1
len: 16
j_gene: TRBJ1-5
CDR3aa: CASIRDRGRSNQPQHF
CDR3nt: TGTGCCAGCATACGGGACAGGGGTCGGAGCAATCAGCCCCAGCATTTT

v_gene: TRBV6-7
abundance: few
d_gene: NA
len: 16
j_gene: TRBJ2-3
CDR3aa: CASRQWRSQSTDTQYF
CDR3nt: TGTGCCAGCAGGCAGTGGCGGTCCCAGTCTACAGATACGCAGTATTTT

v_gene: TRBV7-9
abundance: NA
d_gene: TRBD2
len: 16
j_gene: TRBJ2-1
CDR3aa: CAALTTSGSKYNEQFF
CDR3nt: TGTGCCGCACTGACGACTAGCGGGAGTAAATACAATGAGCAGTTCTTC

v_gene: TRBV30
abundance: few
d_gene: TRBD1
len: 17
j_gene: TRBJ2-4
CDR3aa: CAWSRRDRAPLMDIQYF
CDR3nt: TGTGCCTGGAGTAGACGGGACAGGGCCCCACTTATGGACATTCAGTACTTC

v_gene: TRBV7-2
abundance: few
d_gene: NA
len: 14
j_gene: TRBJ1-1
CDR3aa: CASSFGTTNTEAFF
CDR3nt: TGTGCCAGCAGCTTTGGGACAACGAACACTGAAGCTTTCTTT

v_gene: TRBV4-1
abundance: NA
d_gene: TRBD1
len: 15
j_gene: TRBJ1-2
CDR3aa: CASSQPTGANYGYTF
CDR3nt: TGTGCCAGCAGCCAACCTACAGGGGCTAACTATGGCTACACCTTC

v_gene: TRBV5-1
abundance: few
d_gene: TRBD1
len: 16
j_gene: TRBJ2-2
CDR3aa: CASSSPQTGVTGELFF
CDR3nt: TGCGCCAGCAGCTCGCCTCAGACAGGGGTAACCGGGGAGCTGTTTTTT

v_gene: TRBV2
abundance: NA
d_gene: NA
len: 15
j_gene: TRBJ1-2
CDR3aa: CASKARVATNYGYTF
CDR3nt: TGTGCCAGCAAGGCCAGGGTAGCTACTAACTATGGCTACACCTTC

v_gene: TRBV27
abundance: few
d_gene: NA
len: 14
j_gene: TRBJ2-1
CDR3aa: CASIPRQAGDEQFF
CDR3nt: TGTGCCAGCATCCCTCGCCAAGCCGGGGATGAGCAGTTCTTC